This T cell receptor beta chain was recorded in a study of T cells in localized non-small cell lung cancer. Profiled with immunoSEQ multiplex PCR; TCRdb holds only in-frame clones, not every one. This table has around 130,000 clones, 70% to 90% appearing once. The study's findings and limits: There was higher T cell clonality in uninvolved adjacent lung than in tumor, and it was highest there.

Germline CDR1 and CDR2: KGHSH and LQKENI. Trimming removed 6 bases from V and 1 base from J, with 16 bases in between. This CDR3 is 16 amino acids long. For this clone: The target antigen is unknown.

This sample comprised peripheral blood, obtained before any cancer treatment. This clonotype originated in an older female donor with stage I lung adenocarcinoma. The V gene is TRBV18, the J gene TRBJ1-3, with a weak D call TRBD1 (5 bases). This CDR3 reads CASSQTDSLSGNTIYF. The CDR3, as DNA: TGTGCCAGCTCCCAAACCGACAGCCTATCTGGAAACACCATATATTTT.